What follows is one TCR beta chain and its context. Germline trimming cut 5 bases from V and 5 bases from J; bases unmatched to any gene: 7. There are 14 residues in the CDR3. Germline V gene sequence: CDR1 LNHDA, CDR2 SQIVND (reference sequence). The data were obtained in a study of blood T cell repertoires in COVID-19. Only in-frame clones appear in the TCRdb table, and some are missing; sequencing was by immunoSEQ multiplex PCR. The repertoire holds over 250,000 clones, with under 90% as singletons. This receptor was obtained from a man younger than 40 with acute COVID-19. V is TRBV19 and J is TRBJ2-5; 8 nucleotides agree with TRBD1. The specimen sequenced was PBMCs or T cells enriched from blood (not recorded which). DNA for the CDR3: TGTGCCAGTAGTGCCGACAGGGGCGGGGAGACCCAGTACTTC. This codes for CASSADRGGETQYF.